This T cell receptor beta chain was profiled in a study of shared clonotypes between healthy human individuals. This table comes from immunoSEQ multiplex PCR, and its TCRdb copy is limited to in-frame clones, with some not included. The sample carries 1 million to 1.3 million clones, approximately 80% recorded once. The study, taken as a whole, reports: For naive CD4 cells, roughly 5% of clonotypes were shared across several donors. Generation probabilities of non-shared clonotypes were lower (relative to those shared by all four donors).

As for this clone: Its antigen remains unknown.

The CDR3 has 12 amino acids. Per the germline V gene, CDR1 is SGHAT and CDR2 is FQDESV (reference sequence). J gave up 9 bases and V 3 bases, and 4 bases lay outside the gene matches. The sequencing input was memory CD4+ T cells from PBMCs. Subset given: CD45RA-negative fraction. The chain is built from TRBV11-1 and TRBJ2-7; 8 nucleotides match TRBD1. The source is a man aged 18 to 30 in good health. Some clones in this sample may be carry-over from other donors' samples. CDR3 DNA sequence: TGTGCCAGCAGCTTCGGACAGGGCGCGCAGTACTTC. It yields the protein CASSFGQGAQYF.